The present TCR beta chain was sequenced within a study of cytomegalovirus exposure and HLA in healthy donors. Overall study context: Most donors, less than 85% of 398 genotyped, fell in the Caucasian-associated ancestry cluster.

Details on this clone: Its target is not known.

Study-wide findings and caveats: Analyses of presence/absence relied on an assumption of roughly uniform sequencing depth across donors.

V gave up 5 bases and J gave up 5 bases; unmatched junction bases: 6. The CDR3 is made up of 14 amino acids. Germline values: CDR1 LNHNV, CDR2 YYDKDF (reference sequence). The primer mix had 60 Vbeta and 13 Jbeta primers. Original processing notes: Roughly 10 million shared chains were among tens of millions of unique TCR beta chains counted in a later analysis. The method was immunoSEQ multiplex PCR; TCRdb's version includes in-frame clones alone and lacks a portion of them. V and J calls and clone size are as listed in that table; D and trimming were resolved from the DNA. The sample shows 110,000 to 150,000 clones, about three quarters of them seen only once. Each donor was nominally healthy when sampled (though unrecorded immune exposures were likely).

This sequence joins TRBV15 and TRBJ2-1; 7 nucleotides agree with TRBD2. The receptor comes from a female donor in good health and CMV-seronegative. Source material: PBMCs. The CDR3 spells CATSPRTRDNEQFF. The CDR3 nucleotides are TGTGCCACCAGCCCACGGACTAGAGACAATGAGCAGTTCTTC.